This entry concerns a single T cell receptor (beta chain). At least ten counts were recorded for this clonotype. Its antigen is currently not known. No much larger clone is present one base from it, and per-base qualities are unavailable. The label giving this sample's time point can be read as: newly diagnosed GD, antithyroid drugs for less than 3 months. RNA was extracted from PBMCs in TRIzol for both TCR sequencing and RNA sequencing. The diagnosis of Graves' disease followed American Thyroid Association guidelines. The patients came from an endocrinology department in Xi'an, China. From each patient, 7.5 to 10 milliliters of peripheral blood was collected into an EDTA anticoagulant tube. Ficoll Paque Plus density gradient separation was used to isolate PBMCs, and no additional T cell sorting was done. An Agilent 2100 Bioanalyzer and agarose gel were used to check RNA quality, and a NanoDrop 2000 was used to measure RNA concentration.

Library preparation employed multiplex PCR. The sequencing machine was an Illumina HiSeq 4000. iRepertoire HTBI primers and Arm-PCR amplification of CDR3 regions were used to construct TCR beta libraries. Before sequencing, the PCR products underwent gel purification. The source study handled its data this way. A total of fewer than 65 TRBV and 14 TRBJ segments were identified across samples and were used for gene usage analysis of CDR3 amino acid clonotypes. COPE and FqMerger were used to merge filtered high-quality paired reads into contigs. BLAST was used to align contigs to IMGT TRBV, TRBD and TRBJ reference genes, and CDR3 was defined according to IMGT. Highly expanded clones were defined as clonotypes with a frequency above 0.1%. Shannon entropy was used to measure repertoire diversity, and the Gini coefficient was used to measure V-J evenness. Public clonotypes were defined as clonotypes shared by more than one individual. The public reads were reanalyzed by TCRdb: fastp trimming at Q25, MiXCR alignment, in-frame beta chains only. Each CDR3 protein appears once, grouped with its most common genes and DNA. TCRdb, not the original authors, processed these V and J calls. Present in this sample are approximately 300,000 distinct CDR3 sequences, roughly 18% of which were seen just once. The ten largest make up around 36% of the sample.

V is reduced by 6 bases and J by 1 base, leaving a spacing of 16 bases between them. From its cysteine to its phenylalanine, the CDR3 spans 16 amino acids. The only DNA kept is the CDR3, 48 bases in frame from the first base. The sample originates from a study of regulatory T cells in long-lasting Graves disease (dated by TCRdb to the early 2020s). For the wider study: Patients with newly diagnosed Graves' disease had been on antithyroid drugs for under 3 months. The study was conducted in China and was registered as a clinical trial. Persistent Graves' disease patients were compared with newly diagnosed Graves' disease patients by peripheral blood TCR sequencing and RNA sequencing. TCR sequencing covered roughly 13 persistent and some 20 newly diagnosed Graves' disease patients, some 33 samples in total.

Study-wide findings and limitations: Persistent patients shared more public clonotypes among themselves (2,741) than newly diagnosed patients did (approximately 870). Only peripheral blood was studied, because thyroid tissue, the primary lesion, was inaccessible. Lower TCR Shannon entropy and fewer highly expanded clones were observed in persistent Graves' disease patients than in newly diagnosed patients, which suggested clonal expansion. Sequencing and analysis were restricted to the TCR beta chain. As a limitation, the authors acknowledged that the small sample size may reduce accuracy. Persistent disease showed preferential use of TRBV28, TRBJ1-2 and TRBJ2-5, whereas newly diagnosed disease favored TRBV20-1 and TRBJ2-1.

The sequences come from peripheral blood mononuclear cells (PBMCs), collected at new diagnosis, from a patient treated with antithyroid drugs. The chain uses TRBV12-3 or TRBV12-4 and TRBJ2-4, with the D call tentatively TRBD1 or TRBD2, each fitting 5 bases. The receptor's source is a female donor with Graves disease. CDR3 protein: CASSPPVGTAKNIQYF. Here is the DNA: TGTGCCAGCAGCCCCCCGGTGGGGACGGCCAAAAACATTCAGTACTTC.